This T cell receptor (beta chain) was captured in a study of T-cell memory formation after mild COVID-19. Using its own MiXCR run on the 5' RACE reads, TCRdb lists one record per CDR3 protein. The sample lists 45,000 or so distinct CDR3 sequences, approximately 7% occurring once. Whole-study findings and limits: Of the contracting clones, CD4+ ones lay mainly in CM and EM, and CD8+ ones in EMRA.

This clonotype was found many times. Its antigen is as yet unknown. The CDR3 sequence is 17 residues long. The J segment lost 3 bases and the V segment lost 0 bases, leaving 9 bases of the junction unmatched. Germline CDR1 is SGHRS and CDR2 is YFSETQ. The specimen was PBMCs or a T cell subset sorted from them (not recorded which). The sequence was obtained from an adult who had mild COVID-19 (a few samples of this study predate the infection). Cell type and time point are not known. The V gene is TRBV5-1, the J gene TRBJ2-3; 8 positions match TRBD2. The CDR3 is CASSLGTAGGNTDTQYF. CDR3 nucleotides: TGCGCCAGCAGCTTGGGAACTGCGGGGGGAAATACAGATACGCAGTATTTT.